The next 12 T cell receptor beta chains were all read from a single sample in a study of vaccination and CD4 T cells after COVID-19. Treatment: approximately nine-day PBMC culture with coronavirus spike peptide pools or control peptides (ViraFEST assay). The Oncomine TCR Beta short-read assay was what sequenced the DNA obtained from cultured CD4+ T cells. TCRdb recomputed calls from the PCR reads with MiXCR, one row per CDR3 protein. The sample holds about 19,000 distinct CDR3 sequences; approximately 22% are singletons and the top ten take 6% to 8%. No antigen is known for these receptors. The sample comprised cultured CD4+ T cells from blood. The receptors derive from a human donor with COVID-19.

J is TRBJ2-2 and V is TRBV7-2; TRBD2 agrees at 15 bases. V was pared by 5 bases and J by 9 bases, with 7 bases of the junction left unmatched. Germline loops: CDR1 SGHTA, CDR2 FQGNSA. The CDR3 runs to 16 residues. Here the CDR3 reads CASSMGLAGGRRELFF. CDR3 DNA sequence: TGTGCCAGCAGCATGGGACTAGCGGGGGGCCGGAGGGAGCTGTTTTTT.

The chain links TRBV12-3 or TRBV12-4 to TRBJ1-1; TRBD1 matches 9 bases. J was trimmed by 0 bases and V by 5 bases; bases with no gene match: 4. There are 15 residues in the CDR3. CDR3 in amino acids: CASSLGQGMNTEAFF. DNA for the CDR3: TGTGCCAGCAGTCTGGGACAGGGCATGAACACTGAAGCTTTCTTT.

This clonotype occurred a few times. The chain is built from TRBV27 and TRBJ2-1, with 7 bases identical to TRBD1. CDR1 MNHEY and CDR2 SMNVEV come from the germline V gene (reference sequence). The CDR3 has 16 residues. The ends lost 5 bases at V and 2 bases at J; junction bases unmatched: 9. For the CDR3, the DNA is TGTGCCAGCAGTCCGAGTACAGGGGTCCCCTACAATGAGCAGTTCTTC. Its protein is CASSPSTGVPYNEQFF.

The chain links TRBV7-9 to TRBJ1-1, with D perhaps matching TRBD1 (5 bases). CDR3 length: 16 amino acids. The germline V gene has CDR1 SEHNR and CDR2 FQNEAQ (reference sequence). V was cut by 4 bases and J by 0 bases, with 15 bases left in between. DNA for the CDR3: TGTGCCAGCAGCTCGAAGTGGGGCGGGCTGAACACTGAAGCTTTCTTT. As protein: CASSSKWGGLNTEAFF.

The gene calls are TRBV12-3 or TRBV12-4 and TRBJ2-1, with a possible D match to TRBD2 (5 bases). V lost 3 bases and J 3 bases, leaving 18 bases between the germline ends. This CDR3 region has 17 residues. The CDR3 DNA is TGTGCCAGCAGTTTGGTTGCGCTAGCTCCCATCTACAATGAGCAGTTCTTC. It translates to CASSLVALAPIYNEQFF.

This clonotype appeared a few times. This rearrangement joins TRBV7-9 to TRBJ1-1; perhaps TRBD1 as D (5 bases). CDR1 and CDR2 from the germline V gene are SEHNR and FQNEAQ (reference sequence). The CDR3 extends over 15 amino acids. V gave up 4 bases and J gave up 6 bases, with 18 bases separating them. The CDR3 DNA reads as TGTGCCAGCAGCTCTAGCACGGGGCGGGTGGCTGAAGCTTTCTTT. Residues: CASSSSTGRVAEAFF. Using reference TRBV7-9 and TRBJ1-1 for the parts outside the CDR3, the full variable domain is DTGVSQNPRHKITKRGQNVTFRCDPISEHNRLYWYRQTLGQGPEFLTYFQNEAQLEKSRLLSDRFSAERPKGSFSTLEIQRTEQGDSAMYLCASSSSTGRVAEAFFGQGTRLTVV.

In its sample, this clonotype was seen a few times. The chain has TRBV6-1 and TRBJ2-7; TRBD1 aligns across 7 bases. The CDR3 runs to 16 residues. The V gene end was trimmed by 7 bases and the J gene end by 6 bases; junction bases not matched to a gene: 18. Germline V lookup: CDR1 MNHNS, CDR2 SASEGT. The CDR3: CASKLGDETGISEQYF. CDR3 nucleotides: TGTGCCAGCAAGTTGGGGGATGAGACAGGGATAAGCGAGCAGTACTTC.

V usage is TRBV20-1 and J usage is TRBJ2-7; no firm D call. V lost 5 bases, J lost 4 bases, and 15 bases lay in between. Per the germline V gene, CDR1 is DFQATT and CDR2 is SNEGSKA (reference sequence). CDR3 length equals 13 residues. CDR3 in DNA: TGCAGTGCTCCTTCCGACGTGATTTACGAGCAGTACTTC. This encodes CSAPSDVIYEQYF.

The table lists this clonotype with a few counts. The J gene is TRBJ1-1, the V gene TRBV3-1, with 9 bases lining up with TRBD1. V was pared by 4 bases and J by 4 bases, with 7 bases of the junction left unmatched. The CDR3 length is 15 residues. Germline CDR1 and CDR2: LGHDT and YNNKEL (reference sequence). The CDR3 sequence: CASSRGQGLGTEAFF. The CDR3 DNA reads TGTGCCAGCAGCCGGGGACAGGGATTGGGCACTGAAGCTTTCTTT.

The CDR3 nucleotides read TGTGCCAGCAGCTTAAGCGCCAGCGGGGGGCCCTTCCAAGAGACCCAGTACTTC. Protein: CASSLSASGGPFQETQYF. V and J are TRBV7-2 and TRBJ2-5; 9 bases map to TRBD2. In germline, CDR1 is SGHTA, CDR2 FQGNSA. Unmatched junction bases numbered 11, after V lost 2 bases and J lost 1 base. The CDR3 has 18 residues.

This clonotype was observed a few times. DNA of the CDR3: TGTGCCAGCAGCTTAGATCACGGAGTTGCAACTAATGAAAAACTGTTTTTT. Translated, it gives CASSLDHGVATNEKLFF. The chain employs TRBV11-3 and TRBJ1-4; D remains unclear. The CDR3 contains 17 residues. Trimming pared 0 bases from V and 0 bases from J, leaving 11 bases between. Germline assignment: CDR1 SGHNT and CDR2 YENEEA. Using reference TRBV11-3 and TRBJ1-4 for the parts outside the CDR3, the full variable domain is EAGVVQSPRYKIIEKKQPVAFWCNPISGHNTLYWYLQNLGQGPELLIRYENEEAVDDSQLPKDRFSAERLKGVDSTLKIQPAELGDSAVYLCASSLDHGVATNEKLFFGSGTQLSVL.

By share, this clonotype ranks as large. CDR3 region: CASSLRAAGDGNQPQHF. The CDR3, as DNA: TGTGCCAGCAGCTTACGCGCGGCAGGGGATGGCAATCAGCCCCAGCATTTT. The chain uses TRBV7-2 and TRBJ1-5, with a weak D call TRBD1 (6 bases). V gave up 2 bases and J gave up 2 bases, with 16 bases separating them. Germline V gene lookup returns CDR1 SGHTA and CDR2 FQGNSA. This CDR3 is 17 amino acids long.